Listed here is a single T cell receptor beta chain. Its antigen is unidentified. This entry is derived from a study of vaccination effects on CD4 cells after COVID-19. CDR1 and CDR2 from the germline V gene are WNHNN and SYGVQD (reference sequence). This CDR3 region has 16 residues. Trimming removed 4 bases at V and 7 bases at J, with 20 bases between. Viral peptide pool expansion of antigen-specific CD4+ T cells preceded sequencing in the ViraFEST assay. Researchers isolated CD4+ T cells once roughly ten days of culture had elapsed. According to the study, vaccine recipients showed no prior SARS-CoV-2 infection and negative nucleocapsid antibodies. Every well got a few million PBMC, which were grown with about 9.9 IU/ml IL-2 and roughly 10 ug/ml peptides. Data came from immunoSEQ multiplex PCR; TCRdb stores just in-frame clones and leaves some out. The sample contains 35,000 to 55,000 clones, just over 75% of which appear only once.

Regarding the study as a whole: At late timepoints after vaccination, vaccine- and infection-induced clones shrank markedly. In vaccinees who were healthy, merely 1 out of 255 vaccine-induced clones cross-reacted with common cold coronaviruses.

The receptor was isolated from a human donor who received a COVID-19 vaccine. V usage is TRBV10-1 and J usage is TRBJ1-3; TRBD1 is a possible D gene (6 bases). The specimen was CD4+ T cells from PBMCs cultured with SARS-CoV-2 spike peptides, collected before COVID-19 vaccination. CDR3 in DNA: TGCGCCAGCAGTGGTCTGTCGGCATTCCAGGGGAACACCATATATTTT. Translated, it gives CASSGLSAFQGNTIYF.